This TCR beta chain was captured in a study of blood T cell repertoires in COVID-19. With 4 bases clipped from V and 8 bases from J, the junction kept 3 bases outside the gene matches. Germline V gene sequence: CDR1 SGDLS, CDR2 YYNGEE. The CDR3 is 14 residues long. TCRdb keeps only in-frame clones here, not all; method: immunoSEQ multiplex PCR. The sample includes 180,000 or so clones, 90% of them seen just once. This sequence originates from a middle-aged man with acute or convalescent COVID-19. The V and J genes are TRBV9 and TRBJ2-3, with 14 positions matching TRBD2. Input material: peripheral blood. CDR3 in DNA: TGTGCCAGCAGCCCTGGACTAGCGGGGGGTACGCAGTATTTT. It specifies CASSPGLAGGTQYF. Full variable domain (missing parts from reference TRBV9 and TRBJ2-3): DSGVTQTPKHLITATGQRVTLRCSPRSGDLSVYWYQQSLDQGLQFLIQYYNGEERAKGNILERFSAQQFPDLHSELNLSSLELGDSALYFCASSPGLAGGTQYFGPGTRLTVL.